This entry concerns a single T cell receptor beta chain. Its specificity is unknown. TCRdb used MiXCR to reprocess the 5' RACE reads, holding one entry per CDR3 protein. The sample contains about 250,000 distinct CDR3 sequences, roughly 18% of which appear only once. This entry belongs to a study of T-cell memory formation after mild COVID-19. About the study: The study found TCR clusters largely donor specific.

CDR3 length equals 13 residues. V lost 5 bases and J 3 bases, leaving 10 bases between the germline ends. CDR1 and CDR2 from the germline V gene are SEHNR and FQNEAQ (reference sequence). Study-level points and caveats: Day 15 to 85 contracting clones showed balanced CD4/CD8; day 15 to 37 expanders favored CD4+. The CD4+ clones that contracted clustered mainly within CM and EM, and the CD8+ clones concentrated in EMRA. The second-wave clones peaking on day 37 were not confirmed as SARS-CoV-2-specific.

The TCR was taken from a man aged 18 to 35 who had mild COVID-19 (a few samples of this study predate the infection). Cell type and time point are not known. The sequenced sample consisted of PBMCs or a T cell subset sorted from them (not recorded which). V usage is TRBV7-9 and J usage is TRBJ1-1; D might be TRBD1 (5 bases). CDR3 amino acids: CASSVGHDTEAFF. The CDR3 nucleotides read TGTGCCAGCAGCGTCGGACATGACACTGAAGCTTTCTTT.